Below are 28 T cell receptor beta chains sequenced from a single sample in a study of T-cell reconstitution after alpha-beta-depleted transplantation in children. Preparation of the TCRbeta library used unique molecular identifiers. TCRdb independently ran MiXCR on the PCR reads; one entry per CDR3 protein. The sample lists about 580,000 distinct CDR3 sequences, about 21% occurring once. Sample: PBMCs, mostly from graft donor cells, taken 360 days after TCRalphabeta/CD19-depleted stem cell transplant. These receptors all come from a boy under three years old who had a stem cell transplant for acute myeloid leukemia, so the T cells may come from the graft donor.

V gene TRBV15 combines with J gene TRBJ2-7, with D uncertain. Trimming took 3 bases from V and 3 from J, leaving 9 bases between them. Germline CDR1 is LNHNV and CDR2 is YYDKDF (reference sequence). The CDR3 has 13 amino acids. This CDR3 is CATSSAFGYEQYF. The CDR3 DNA is TGTGCCACCAGCAGTGCATTCGGCTACGAGCAGTACTTC.

This clonotype has just a few counts. This chain uses TRBV4-3 with TRBJ2-5; TRBD1 might be the D (6 bases). This CDR3 has 15 residues. CDR1 is LGHNA, CDR2 YSLEER, per germline. Between the trimmed V and J ends, which lost 4 bases and 2 bases, there was a span of 14 bases. CDR3 sequence reads: CASSPEIDRQETQYF. The CDR3 DNA is TGCGCCAGCAGCCCTGAGATTGACAGGCAAGAGACCCAGTACTTC.

Here the CDR3 reads CASSYSGLAGVTGELFF. The CDR3 region has the DNA TGTGCCAGCAGTTACTCCGGACTAGCGGGGGTCACCGGGGAGCTGTTTTTT. The rearrangement joins TRBV6-5 to TRBJ2-2; TRBD2 aligns across 13 bases. This CDR3 is built from 17 residues. V shed 0 bases, J shed 4 bases, and the junction held 2 bases outside the gene matches. Germline V gene data show CDR1 as MNHEY and CDR2 as SVGAGI.

The rearrangement links TRBV20-1 to TRBJ2-7, with TRBD1 as a possible D gene (5 bases). Germline lookup yields CDR1 DFQATT and CDR2 SNEGSKA (reference sequence). The ends were cut back, 0 bases at V and 0 bases at J, with 12 bases in the middle. This CDR3 has 15 amino acids. CDR3 sequence: CSARDSRDFSYEQYF. The CDR3 nucleotides are TGCAGTGCTAGAGACTCCAGGGATTTCTCCTACGAGCAGTACTTC.

Only a few counts were recorded for this clonotype. The rearrangement links TRBV27 to TRBJ2-1, with D perhaps TRBD1 or TRBD2 (5 bases each). The length of the CDR3 is 16 residues. CDR1 is MNHEY, CDR2 SMNVEV, per germline (reference sequence). Trimming cost V 6 bases and J 5 bases, with 20 bases left between them. CDR3 amino acids: CASSRDPGWGNNEQFF. CDR3 DNA: TGTGCCAGCAGCCGAGACCCCGGTTGGGGGAACAATGAGCAGTTCTTC.

This rearrangement joins TRBV9 to TRBJ2-3; TRBD1 might be the D (6 bases). This CDR3 contains 13 residues. V was pared by 4 bases and J by 15 bases, with 21 bases between. Germline CDR1 SGDLS, CDR2 YYNGEE. As DNA, the CDR3 is TGTGCCAGCAGCTCTCCCTACGGCCGGGACAAATATTTT. It encodes CASSSPYGRDKYF.

This clonotype was recorded a few times. V gene TRBV7-2 combines with J gene TRBJ2-3, with D possibly TRBD1 on 6 matching bases. Germline CDR1 is SGHTA and CDR2 is FQGNSA. V was clipped by 6 bases and J by 14 bases, with 18 bases between them. The CDR3 sequence is 12 residues long. In DNA, the CDR3 is TGTGCCAGCAGTTTGGACAGCTTAACCCTGTATTTT. Encoded protein: CASSLDSLTLYF.

This clonotype was picked up many times. J is TRBJ1-5 and V is TRBV29-1; D unclear. The CDR3 runs 12 residues. Trimming left V 6 bases short and J 4 bases short, with 10 bases between. The germline V gene has CDR1 SQVTM and CDR2 ANQGSEA. CDR3 in amino acids: CSVKELNQPQHF. The CDR3 DNA follows: TGCAGCGTAAAGGAGCTGAATCAGCCCCAGCATTTT.

This clonotype turned up a few times. The chain joins TRBV27 to TRBJ2-3; TRBD2 is a possible D gene (6 bases). This CDR3 contains 15 residues. V dropped 6 bases and J dropped 4 bases, with 17 bases sitting between them. Germline CDR1 MNHEY, CDR2 SMNVEV (reference sequence). This CDR3 reads CASRRGAVIPDTQYF. The DNA of the CDR3 is TGTGCCAGCAGGCGCGGGGCGGTCATCCCAGATACGCAGTATTTT.

The genes are TRBV11-2 and TRBJ2-6, with D uncertain. Trimming removed 5 bases at V and 0 bases at J, with 17 bases between. CDR1 and CDR2 from the germline V gene are SGHAT and FQNNGV. This CDR3 is built from 18 residues. CDR3 sequence: CASSPSGPATSGANVLTF. The CDR3 region has the DNA TGTGCCAGCAGCCCCTCCGGACCCGCAACCTCTGGGGCCAACGTCCTGACTTTC.

The sample holds many counts of this clonotype. This sequence joins TRBV20-1 and TRBJ2-3; TRBD1 might be the D (6 bases). The V and J ends lost 5 bases and 7 bases respectively, with 16 bases between them. CDR1 and CDR2 (germline): DFQATT, SNEGSKA (reference sequence). The CDR3 spans 13 residues. The CDR3 here is CSAYGDTFNTQYF. The CDR3 region has the DNA TGCAGTGCTTACGGGGACACCTTTAATACGCAGTATTTT.

The J gene is TRBJ1-4, the V gene TRBV25-1; no reliable D call. Germline V CDR1 and CDR2: MGHDK, SYGVNS. V lost 6 bases, J lost 7 bases, and 9 bases lay in between. There are 12 residues in the CDR3. Here the CDR3 reads CASSEPAEKLFF. The CDR3, as DNA: TGTGCCAGCAGCGAGCCAGCTGAAAAACTGTTTTTT.

This clonotype has a handful of counts. The chain is built from TRBV11-2 and TRBJ2-1, with 8 bases aligning to TRBD2. Germline V gene lookup returns CDR1 SGHAT and CDR2 FQNNGV. The CDR3 extends over 16 amino acids. With V trimmed by 4 bases and J by 3 bases, 8 bases remained unmatched. CDR3 amino acids: CASSSLSGGYYNEQFF. Written as DNA, the CDR3 is TGTGCCAGCAGCTCTTTGAGCGGGGGCTACTACAATGAGCAGTTCTTC.

V is TRBV20-1 and J is TRBJ1-4; D unresolved. Germline CDR1 and CDR2: DFQATT and SNEGSKA (reference sequence). Trimming pared 5 bases from V and 0 bases from J, leaving 4 bases between. The CDR3 runs to 12 residues. CDR3 in amino acids: CSAQATNEKLFF. The CDR3 DNA reads TGCAGTGCTCAAGCAACTAATGAAAAACTGTTTTTT.

This clonotype was recorded at least ten times. The chain has TRBV3-1 and TRBJ2-7, with TRBD1 matching 7 bases. Germline CDR1 and CDR2: LGHDT and YNNKEL (reference sequence). V dropped 1 base and J dropped 1; count of bases not matched to a gene: 4. This CDR3 is 15 amino acids long. The CDR3 sequence is CASSQVARGSYEQYF. DNA for the CDR3: TGTGCCAGCAGCCAAGTCGCCAGGGGGTCCTACGAGCAGTACTTC.

A few counts support this clonotype. The rearrangement links TRBV30 to TRBJ2-7; 7 nucleotides match TRBD2. J gave up 5 bases and V 0 bases, and 10 bases lay outside the gene matches. Germline CDR1 GTSNPN, CDR2 SVGIG (reference sequence). CDR3 length equals 15 residues. CDR3 loop: CAWSVWGGKGNEQYF. The CDR3 DNA reads as TGTGCCTGGAGTGTATGGGGGGGTAAGGGAAACGAGCAGTACTTC. Full variable domain (rest looked up from reference TRBV30 and TRBJ2-7): SQTIHQWPATLVQPVGSPLSLECTVEGTSNPNLYWYRQAAGRGLQLLFYSVGIGQISSEVPQNLSASRPQDRQFILSSKKLLLSDSGFYLCAWSVWGGKGNEQYFGPGTRLTVT.

The CDR3: CATSRGDSLTYGYTF. The CDR3 nucleotides are TGTGCCACCAGCCGAGGGGACAGTTTAACCTATGGCTACACCTTC. The chain recombines TRBV15 with TRBJ1-2; 7 bases are shared with TRBD1. The germline V gene has CDR1 LNHNV and CDR2 YYDKDF (reference sequence). The length of the CDR3 is 15 residues. J gave up 4 bases and V 5 bases, and 10 bases lay outside the gene matches.

The V gene is TRBV15, the J gene TRBJ2-5, with 10 positions matching TRBD1. Germline lookup yields CDR1 LNHNV and CDR2 YYDKDF (reference sequence). V trimming: 8 bases; J trimming: 1 base; junction bases outside the gene matches: 7. The CDR3 totals 15 residues. This chain's CDR3 is CATGPGQGFQETQYF. The CDR3 DNA reads TGTGCCACCGGTCCGGGACAGGGGTTCCAAGAGACCCAGTACTTC.

This clonotype came up many times. The chain has TRBV7-2 and TRBJ2-5; 13 nucleotides agree with TRBD2. This CDR3 spans 17 amino acids. Germline CDR1 SGHTA, CDR2 FQGNSA. The trim removed 5 bases at V and 4 bases at J, leaving 10 bases unmatched. The CDR3 coding sequence is TGTGCCAGCAGCCCAAATCGACTAGCGGGGGGCCTAGAGACCCAGTACTTC. It encodes CASSPNRLAGGLETQYF.

There are many counts of this clonotype. The chain links TRBV29-1 to TRBJ2-3, with TRBD2 identical over 7 bases. The CDR3 contains 14 residues. V dropped 4 bases and J dropped 0; count of bases not matched to a gene: 4. CDR1 is SQVTM and CDR2 is ANQGSEA in the germline V gene. CDR3 in amino acids: CSVVGGGSTDTQYF. CDR3 in DNA: TGCAGCGTTGTAGGCGGGGGAAGCACAGATACGCAGTATTTT.

The V gene is TRBV20-1, the J gene TRBJ2-3; 10 nucleotides agree with TRBD2. Germline trimming cut 1 base from V and 7 bases from J; bases unmatched to any gene: 5. The V gene's germline CDR1 is DFQATT and CDR2 SNEGSKA (reference sequence). The CDR3 length is 14 residues. This chain's CDR3 is CSARVQRGGYTQYF. DNA of the CDR3: TGCAGTGCTAGAGTCCAGCGGGGGGGTTATACGCAGTATTTT.

This clonotype was seen at least ten times. The J gene is TRBJ2-1, the V gene TRBV25-1; perhaps D is TRBD1 or TRBD2 (5 bases each). Trimming took 1 base from V and 7 from J, leaving 11 bases between them. The germline gives CDR1 MGHDK, CDR2 SYGVNS. This CDR3 spans 14 amino acids. The CDR3 reads CASSELQGRNEQFF. The CDR3 bases are TGTGCCAGCAGTGAATTGCAGGGACGGAATGAGCAGTTCTTC.

This clonotype appeared a few times. The chain combines TRBV20-1 with TRBJ1-6; tentatively, D is TRBD1 (5 bases). The germline V gene has CDR1 DFQATT and CDR2 SNEGSKA (reference sequence). This CDR3 has 14 residues. V gave up 5 bases and J gave up 7 bases, with 15 bases separating them. CDR3 residues: CSAPPAGRNSPLHF. The CDR3 bases are TGCAGTGCTCCACCGGCAGGGAGGAATTCACCCCTCCACTTT.

The rearrangement joins TRBV6-5 to TRBJ2-1, with a tentative D call TRBD2 (6 bases). CDR3 length equals 14 residues. Germline CDR1 MNHEY, CDR2 SVGAGI. V was trimmed by 2 bases and J by 6 bases, leaving 11 bases between them. The CDR3 sequence is CASSYRGLPNEQFF. The CDR3 DNA follows: TGTGCCAGCAGTTACCGGGGACTGCCCAATGAGCAGTTCTTC.

V usage is TRBV7-2 and J usage is TRBJ2-7; D is perhaps TRBD2 (5 bases). Germline V gives CDR1 SGHTA, CDR2 FQGNSA. Trimming removed 4 bases at V and 2 bases at J, with 9 bases between. The CDR3 runs 13 residues. CDR3 region: CASSSRGAYEQYF. In DNA, the CDR3 is TGTGCCAGCAGCTCCCGGGGAGCCTACGAGCAGTACTTC.

This clonotype came up many times. The chain links TRBV7-2 to TRBJ2-7; D may be TRBD2 (6 bases). Germline values: CDR1 SGHTA, CDR2 FQGNSA. The V gene lost 2 bases and the J gene lost 2 bases, with 10 bases spanning the gap. This CDR3 has 14 residues. The CDR3 sequence: CASSLSPGAYEQYF. Written as DNA, the CDR3 is TGTGCCAGCAGCTTAAGTCCGGGAGCCTACGAGCAGTACTTC. The full variable domain, completed using reference TRBV7-2 and TRBJ2-7, is GAGVSQSPSNKVTEKGKDVELRCDPISGHTALYWYRQSLGQGLEFLIYFQGNSAPDKSGLPSDRFSAERTGGSVSTLTIQRTQQEDSAVYLCASSLSPGAYEQYFGPGTRLTVT.

The chain couples TRBV6-1 to TRBJ2-5; TRBD1 matches at 7 bases. The CDR3 extends over 16 amino acids. From germline, CDR1 is MNHNS and CDR2 SASEGT. V lost 6 bases and J lost 1; bases outside the gene matches: 11. CDR3 protein: CASSPLLQGTQETQYF. The CDR3, as DNA: TGTGCCAGCAGCCCGCTCCTACAGGGGACCCAAGAGACCCAGTACTTC.

V and J are TRBV19 and TRBJ2-3; the D gene is possibly TRBD1 (5 bases). This CDR3 has 14 residues. Germline CDR1 reads LNHDA; CDR2 reads SQIVND (reference sequence). The V end lost 3 bases, the J end lost 2 bases, and 9 bases lay between the germline ends. The CDR3: CASSMAGITDTQYF. DNA for the CDR3: TGTGCCAGTAGTATGGCAGGGATCACAGATACGCAGTATTTT.